The entry below gives a single T cell receptor (beta chain) sequence along with its context. The antigen remains unidentified. Use of 60 Vbeta and 13 Jbeta primers characterized the PCR. Clones were sequenced by immunoSEQ multiplex PCR, and TCRdb holds only the in-frame ones, with some missing. The sample carries 150,000 to 160,000 clones, roughly 84% recorded once. Trimming removed 4 bases at V and 4 bases at J, with 17 bases between. CDR3 length: 16 amino acids. CDR1 is LGHNA, CDR2 YSLEER, per germline. The record originates from a study of cytomegalovirus exposure and HLA in healthy donors. Study-wide findings and caveats: An analysis was carried out at a later point. It showed that HLA-associated TCR beta chains were more clonally expanded than equally common non-associated chains. Productive rates of about 87% or about 30% were seen for most TCR beta V segments in an earlier analysis.

The sequencing sample was made of PBMCs. The receptor's source is a woman between 18 and 29 years old in good health and CMV-seronegative. This chain uses TRBV4-3 with TRBJ2-1, with D tentatively TRBD2 (6 bases). Here the CDR3 reads CASSPTGKRAYNEQFF. DNA of the CDR3: TGCGCCAGCAGCCCCACGGGGAAGCGGGCTTACAATGAGCAGTTCTTC.